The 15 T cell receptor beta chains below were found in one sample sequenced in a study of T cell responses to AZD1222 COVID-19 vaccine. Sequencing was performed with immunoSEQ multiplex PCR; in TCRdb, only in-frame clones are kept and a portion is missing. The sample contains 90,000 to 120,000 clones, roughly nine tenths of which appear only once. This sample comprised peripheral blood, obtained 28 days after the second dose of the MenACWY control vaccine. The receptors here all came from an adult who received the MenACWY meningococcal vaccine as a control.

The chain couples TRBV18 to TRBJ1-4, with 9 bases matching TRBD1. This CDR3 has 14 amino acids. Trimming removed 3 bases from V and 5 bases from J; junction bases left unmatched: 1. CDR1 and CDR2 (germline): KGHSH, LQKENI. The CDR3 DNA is TGTGCCAGCTCACCTGACAGGGGGAATGAAAAACTGTTTTTT. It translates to CASSPDRGNEKLFF.

The CDR3 region has the DNA TGTGCCAGCAGTACAACAGGGGGCGGGGGAAACACCATATATTTT. Translation: CASSTTGGGGNTIYF. V usage is TRBV7-2 and J usage is TRBJ1-3, with TRBD1 matching 9 bases. V shed 6 bases and J 4 bases; nucleotides not matched to a gene: 7. CDR1 is SGHTA, CDR2 FQGNSA, per germline. The CDR3 is 15 amino acids.

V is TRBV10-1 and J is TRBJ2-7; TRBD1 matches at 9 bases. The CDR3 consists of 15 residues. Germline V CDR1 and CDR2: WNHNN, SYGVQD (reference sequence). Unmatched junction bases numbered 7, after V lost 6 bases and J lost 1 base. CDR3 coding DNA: TGCGCCAGCAGGGCCCGGACAGGGGCTTCCTACGAGCAGTACTTC. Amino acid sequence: CASRARTGASYEQYF.

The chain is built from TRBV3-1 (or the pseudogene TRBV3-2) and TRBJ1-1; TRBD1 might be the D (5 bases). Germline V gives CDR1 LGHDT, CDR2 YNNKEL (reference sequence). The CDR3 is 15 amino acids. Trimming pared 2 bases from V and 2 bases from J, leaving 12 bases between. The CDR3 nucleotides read TGTGCCAGCAGCCAATTCGGGGGGGGTAACACTGAAGCTTTCTTT. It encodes CASSQFGGGNTEAFF.

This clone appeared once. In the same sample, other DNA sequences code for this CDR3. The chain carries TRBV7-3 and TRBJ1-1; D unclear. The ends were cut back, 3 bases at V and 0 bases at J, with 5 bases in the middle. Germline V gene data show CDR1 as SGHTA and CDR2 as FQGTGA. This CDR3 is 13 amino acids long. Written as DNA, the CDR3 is TGTGCCAGCAGCTTGCGGCTGAACACTGAAGCTTTCTTT. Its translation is CASSLRLNTEAFF. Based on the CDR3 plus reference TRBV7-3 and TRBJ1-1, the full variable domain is GAGVSQTPSNKVTEKGKYVELRCDPISGHTALYWYRQSLGQGPEFLIYFQGTGAADDSGLPNDRFFAVRPEGSVSTLKIQRTERGDSAVYLCASSLRLNTEAFFGQGTRLTVV.

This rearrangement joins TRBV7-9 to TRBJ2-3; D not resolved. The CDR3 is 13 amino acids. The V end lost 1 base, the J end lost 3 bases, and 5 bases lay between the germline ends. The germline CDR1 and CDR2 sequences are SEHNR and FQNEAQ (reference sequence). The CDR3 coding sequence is TGTGCCAGCAGCTTAGTGGTTACAGATACGCAGTATTTT. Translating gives CASSLVVTDTQYF.

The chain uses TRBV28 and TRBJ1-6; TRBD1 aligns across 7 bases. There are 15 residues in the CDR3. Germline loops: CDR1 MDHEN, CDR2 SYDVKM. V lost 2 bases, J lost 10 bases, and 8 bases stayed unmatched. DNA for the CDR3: TGTGCCAGCAGTTTACCTCGACAGGGACGATCACCCCTCCACTTT. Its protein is CASSLPRQGRSPLHF.

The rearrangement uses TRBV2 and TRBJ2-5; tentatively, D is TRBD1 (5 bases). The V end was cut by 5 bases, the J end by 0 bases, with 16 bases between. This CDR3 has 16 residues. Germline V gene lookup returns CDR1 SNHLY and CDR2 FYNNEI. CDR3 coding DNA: TGTGCCAGCAGTCTTCAACGAAGGGGCTACCAAGAGACCCAGTACTTC. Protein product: CASSLQRRGYQETQYF. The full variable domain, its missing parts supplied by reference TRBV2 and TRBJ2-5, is EPEVTQTPSHQVTQMGQEVILRCVPISNHLYFYWYRQILGQKVEFLVSFYNNEISEKSEIFDDQFSVERPDGSNFTLKIRSTKLEDSAMYFCASSLQRRGYQETQYFGPGTRLLVL.

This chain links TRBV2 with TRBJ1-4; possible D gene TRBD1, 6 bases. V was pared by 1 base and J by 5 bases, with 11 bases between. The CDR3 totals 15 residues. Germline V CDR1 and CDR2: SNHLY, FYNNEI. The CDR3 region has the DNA TGTGCCAGCAGTGAAGAAGGGGGGAGGAATGAAAAACTGTTTTTT. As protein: CASSEEGGRNEKLFF.

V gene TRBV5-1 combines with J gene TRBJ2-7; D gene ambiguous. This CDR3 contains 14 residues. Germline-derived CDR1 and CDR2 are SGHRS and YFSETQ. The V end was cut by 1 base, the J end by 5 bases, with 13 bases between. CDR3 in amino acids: CASSLIRPDNEQYF. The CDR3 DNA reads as TGCGCCAGCAGCTTGATTCGGCCGGATAACGAGCAGTACTTC.

CDR3: CASSPGPTRSTDTQYF. The DNA for the CDR3 is TGTGCCAGCAGCCCGGGACCTACTAGGAGCACAGATACGCAGTATTTT. The chain joins TRBV4-2 to TRBJ2-3; D may correspond to TRBD1 or TRBD2 (5 bases each). The CDR3 sequence is 16 residues long. Germline CDR1 and CDR2: LGHNA and YNFKEQ. The V gene lost 4 bases and the J gene lost 0 bases, with 14 bases spanning the gap.

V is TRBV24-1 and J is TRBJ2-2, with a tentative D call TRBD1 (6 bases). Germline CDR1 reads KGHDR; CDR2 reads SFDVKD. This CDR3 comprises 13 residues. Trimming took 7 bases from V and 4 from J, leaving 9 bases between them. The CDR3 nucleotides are TGTGCCACCAGGACAGGTGTCACCGGGGAGCTGTTTTTT. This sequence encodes CATRTGVTGELFF.

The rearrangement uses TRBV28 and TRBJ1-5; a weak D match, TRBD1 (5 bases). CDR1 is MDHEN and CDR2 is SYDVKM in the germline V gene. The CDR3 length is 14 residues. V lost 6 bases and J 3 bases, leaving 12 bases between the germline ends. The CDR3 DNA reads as TGTGCCAGCAGCAATTGGGGCTTCAATCAGCCCCAGCATTTT. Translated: CASSNWGFNQPQHF.

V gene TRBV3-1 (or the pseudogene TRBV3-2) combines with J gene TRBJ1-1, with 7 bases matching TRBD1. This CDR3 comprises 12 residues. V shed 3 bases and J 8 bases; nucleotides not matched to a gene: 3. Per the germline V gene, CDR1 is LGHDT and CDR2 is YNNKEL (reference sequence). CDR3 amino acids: CASSHDRAEAFF. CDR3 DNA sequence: TGTGCCAGCAGCCACGACAGGGCCGAAGCTTTCTTT.

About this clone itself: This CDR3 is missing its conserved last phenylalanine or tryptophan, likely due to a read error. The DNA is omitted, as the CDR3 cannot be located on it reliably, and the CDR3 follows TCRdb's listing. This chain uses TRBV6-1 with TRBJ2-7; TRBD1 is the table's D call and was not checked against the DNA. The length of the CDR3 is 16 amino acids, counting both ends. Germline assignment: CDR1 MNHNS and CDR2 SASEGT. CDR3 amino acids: CASSEAPGFRDRLPRA.